This entry lists 22 T cell receptor beta chains sequenced from one sample in a study of long-term antiretroviral therapy in people with HIV. This was the immunoSEQ v3.0 assay at survey level. The assay was immunoSEQ multiplex PCR, and TCRdb's table has in-frame clones only and misses some. The table includes about 22,000 clones, around 89% detected once. The starting material was unsorted PBMCs, obtained 2.3 years after starting antiretroviral therapy. All receptors come from a man between 60 and 75 years old with HIV.

The chain's CDR3 is CASSLGQSGANVLTF. CDR3 DNA: TGTGCCAGCAGCTTGGGGCAGTCTGGGGCCAACGTCCTGACTTTC. The V and J genes are TRBV5-6 and TRBJ2-6; no firm D call. The CDR3 has 15 residues. CDR1 is SGHDT and CDR2 is YYEEEE in the germline V gene. V was trimmed by 0 bases and J by 1 base, leaving 5 bases between them.

The chain couples TRBV13 to TRBJ2-7, with D hard to call. Per germline, CDR1 PRHDT and CDR2 FYEKMQ (reference sequence). V lost 0 bases, J lost 9 bases, and 9 bases lay in between. CDR3 size: 12 residues. The CDR3 reads CASSLGAPPQYF. CDR3 nucleotide sequence: TGTGCCAGCAGCTTAGGAGCCCCCCCGCAGTACTTC. Combining the CDR3 with reference TRBV13 and TRBJ2-7 gives the whole variable domain AAGVIQSPRHLIKEKRETATLKCYPIPRHDTVYWYQQGPGQDPQFLISFYEKMQSDKGSIPDRFSAQQFSDYHSELNMSSLELGDSALYFCASSLGAPPQYFGPGTRLTVT.

The rearrangement uses TRBV10-1 and TRBJ2-2, with D maybe TRBD1 (6 bases). This CDR3 has 15 residues. V lost 4 bases, J lost 1 base, and 10 bases lay in between. Germline CDR1 reads WNHNN; CDR2 reads SYGVQD (reference sequence). CDR3 sequence reads: CASSVRGLNTGELFF. The CDR3 bases are TGCGCCAGCAGTGTCAGGGGTTTGAACACCGGGGAGCTGTTTTTT.

This chain uses TRBV2 with TRBJ1-2; no clear D. Trimming removed 6 bases at V and 6 bases at J, with 17 bases between. Germline V CDR1 and CDR2: SNHLY, FYNNEI. The CDR3 totals 14 residues. Here the CDR3 reads CASRPLFDGNGYTF. Written as DNA, the CDR3 is TGTGCCAGCAGGCCCCTCTTTGATGGGAATGGCTACACCTTC.

This clone was seen a few times. The chain combines TRBV6-6 with TRBJ1-1; D remains ambiguous. The ends were cut back, 6 bases at V and 1 base at J, with 12 bases in the middle. Per the germline V gene, CDR1 is MNHNY and CDR2 is SVGAGI (reference sequence). This CDR3 is 14 amino acids long. The CDR3 sequence: CASSQADRNTEAFF. CDR3 nucleotides: TGTGCCAGCAGCCAAGCGGATAGGAACACTGAAGCTTTCTTT.

The gene calls are TRBV2 and TRBJ2-5, with TRBD2 matching 16 bases. This CDR3 has 16 residues. CDR1 SNHLY and CDR2 FYNNEI come from the germline V gene. The V and J ends lost 6 bases and 2 bases, in that order; junction bases with no gene match: 3. CDR3 loop: CASRLGLAGGQETQYF. CDR3 DNA: TGTGCCAGCAGACTGGGACTAGCGGGGGGGCAAGAGACCCAGTACTTC.

The CDR3 protein is CASSPRPLNTEAFF. Written as DNA, the CDR3 is TGTGCCAGCTCACCCCGGCCGCTGAACACTGAAGCTTTCTTT. The J gene is TRBJ1-1, the V gene TRBV18; D not resolved. Per germline, CDR1 KGHSH and CDR2 LQKENI. CDR3 length: 14 amino acids. Trimming removed 3 bases from V and 0 bases from J, with 8 bases in between.

V and J are TRBV29-1 and TRBJ2-4; the D gene could be TRBD1 or TRBD2 (5 bases each). Deletions cut 4 bases from V and 2 bases from J, with 9 bases between. CDR1 and CDR2 (germline): SQVTM, ANQGSEA. This CDR3 comprises 13 residues. The CDR3 region is CSVGGASKNIQYF. DNA of the CDR3: TGCAGCGTTGGAGGGGCGTCCAAAAACATTCAGTACTTC.

As concerns this clone: A junction boundary mismatches the germline segment, possibly from a read error. The chain joins TRBV18 to TRBJ1-3; D gene unclear. CDR1 is KGHSH and CDR2 is LQKENI in the germline V gene. The CDR3 has 12 amino acids. CDR3 DNA sequence: TGTGCCAGCTCATCCGCTGGTAACACCATATATTTT. As protein: CASSSAGNTIYF.

The CDR3 DNA reads TGTGCCAGCAGTTACAACCCGACAGGGGGTTATGAAAAACTGTTTTTT. It specifies CASSYNPTGGYEKLFF. The rearrangement uses TRBV6-5 and TRBJ1-4; the match to TRBD1 covers 9 bases. The CDR3 sequence is 16 residues long. Germline V gives CDR1 MNHEY, CDR2 SVGAGI. V lost 2 bases to trimming and J lost 6 bases; unmatched junction nucleotides: 7.

Written as DNA, the CDR3 is TGCAGCGTTGGAAGCGCTACGACTAGCGGCTACACAGATACGCAGTATTTT. Protein product: CSVGSATTSGYTDTQYF. The chain recombines TRBV29-1 with TRBJ2-3, with 9 bases aligning to TRBD2. V shed 4 bases, J shed 2 bases, and the junction held 13 bases outside the gene matches. CDR1 is SQVTM, CDR2 ANQGSEA, per germline. The CDR3 length is 17 residues.

The chain is built from TRBV7-2 and TRBJ1-6; 8 bases fit TRBD1. The trim removed 5 bases at V and 7 bases at J, leaving 7 bases unmatched. In germline, CDR1 is SGHTA, CDR2 FQGNSA. The CDR3 spans 15 residues. The CDR3 region has the DNA TGTGCCAGCAGCATCAACAGGGGGGCGAATTCACCCCTCCACTTT. It specifies CASSINRGANSPLHF. The complete variable domain, with remaining parts taken from reference TRBV7-2 and TRBJ1-6, reads GAGVSQSPSNKVTEKGKDVELRCDPISGHTALYWYRQSLGQGLEFLIYFQGNSAPDKSGLPSDRFSAERTGGSVSTLTIQRTQQEDSAVYLCASSINRGANSPLHFGNGTRLTVT.

This clone was seen a few times. This chain uses TRBV21-1 with TRBJ2-7; the DNA was not compared with TRBD2, the D call given in the table. TRBV21-1 is described as a pseudogene. The CDR3 contains 11 residues. The DNA for the CDR3 is TGTGCCAGCAGCAAAGTTATCGGGCAGTACTTC. Translating it yields CASSKVIGQYF.

In its sample, this clone was seen a few times. The chain uses TRBV5-1 and TRBJ2-7; 9 bases map to TRBD2. Trimming removed 5 bases from V and 1 base from J; junction bases left unmatched: 7. The CDR3 spans 15 residues. CDR1 and CDR2 (germline): SGHRS, YFSETQ. The CDR3 here is CASRSGGGESYEQYF. CDR3 sequence (DNA): TGCGCCAGCAGATCTGGCGGGGGGGAATCCTACGAGCAGTACTTC.

This chain uses TRBV4-1 with TRBJ1-2; TRBD1 matches at 9 bases. This CDR3 is built from 14 residues. Germline CDR1 and CDR2: MGHRA and YSYEKL. Trimming took 5 bases from V and 4 from J; bases not matched to a gene: 5. DNA of the CDR3: TGCGCCAGCAGCTCAGGACAGGGGAGCTATGGCTACACCTTC. Its protein is CASSSGQGSYGYTF.

V gene TRBV5-1 combines with J gene TRBJ2-7, with D perhaps TRBD2 (6 bases). CDR1 and CDR2 (germline): SGHRS, YFSETQ. Trimming cost V 4 bases and J 4 bases, with 21 bases left between them. CDR3 length: 16 amino acids. The CDR3 is CASSGRGSGEGYEQYF. The CDR3, as DNA: TGCGCCAGCAGCGGGCGGGGTAGCGGAGAAGGGTACGAGCAGTACTTC.

The rearrangement links TRBV19 to TRBJ2-7; 9 bases match TRBD2. The trim removed 8 bases at V and 3 bases at J, leaving 8 bases unmatched. This CDR3 is built from 14 residues. The germline gives CDR1 LNHDA, CDR2 SQIVND (reference sequence). CDR3 nucleotides: TGTGCCAGTCATAGCGGGAGAGGGGGCTACGAGCAGTACTTC. Amino acids: CASHSGRGGYEQYF.

V is TRBV10-2 and J is TRBJ2-1; tentative D call: TRBD2 (6 bases). This CDR3 comprises 17 residues. Trimming left V 0 bases short and J 1 base short, with 13 bases between. Germline values: CDR1 WSHSY, CDR2 SAAADI. CDR3 protein: CASSESTSPFSYNEQFF. CDR3 nucleotide sequence: TGCGCCAGCAGTGAGTCGACTAGTCCTTTTTCCTACAATGAGCAGTTCTTC.

This chain links TRBV11-2 with TRBJ2-7; 8 bases are a match to TRBD1. V was clipped by 3 bases and J by 4 bases; unmatched bases: 5. Germline V gene data show CDR1 as SGHAT and CDR2 as FQNNGV. The CDR3 contains 14 residues. The CDR3 spells CASSLQGAFYEQYF. The CDR3 nucleotides read TGTGCCAGCAGCTTGCAGGGGGCTTTTTACGAGCAGTACTTC.

The V gene is TRBV29-1, the J gene TRBJ1-1; TRBD1 might be the D (6 bases). The V and J ends lost 4 bases and 1 base respectively, with 10 bases between them. The CDR3 runs 13 residues. The V gene's germline CDR1 is SQVTM and CDR2 ANQGSEA. The CDR3 DNA follows: TGCAGCGTTGTCCAACAGGGGAACACTGAAGCTTTCTTT. As protein: CSVVQQGNTEAFF.

This rearrangement joins TRBV7-9 to TRBJ2-7; D is possibly TRBD1 (6 bases). In germline, CDR1 is SEHNR, CDR2 FQNEAQ (reference sequence). V was shortened by 6 bases and J by 5 bases, with 23 bases between the two germline ends. The length of the CDR3 is 16 residues. The chain's CDR3 is CASSPAGGMVFHEQYF. The CDR3, as DNA: TGTGCCAGCAGTCCAGCTGGGGGCATGGTTTTTCACGAGCAGTACTTC.

The rearrangement links TRBV7-8 to TRBJ1-3, with 8 bases fitting TRBD1. Per the germline V gene, CDR1 is SGHVS and CDR2 is FQNEAQ. The CDR3 is 13 residues long. Trimming took 5 bases from V and 3 from J; bases not matched to a gene: 0. CDR3 DNA: TGTGCCAGCAGCGGACAGGGTGGAAACACCATATATTTT. As protein: CASSGQGGNTIYF.